The rows below give T cell receptor beta chains drawn from one sample of a study of T cells in Graves' hyperthyroidism and ophthalmopathy. TCRdb re-called the multiplex PCR reads through MiXCR, storing one row per CDR3 protein. The sample has approximately 610,000 distinct CDR3 sequences, approximately 15% seen once. Sequenced sample: blood. The receptor set was obtained from a woman aged 40 to 50 with Graves' ophthalmopathy. CDR3s include the opening cysteine and the closing phenylalanine or tryptophan. Fields, in order: J gene, D gene, clone size, V gene, CDR3 DNA, CDR3 protein. D genes are given only for firm matches. The size of a clone is reported for some rows only, either as once, few or many, or as a class for expanded clones.

TRBJ2-2	-	many	TRBV28	TGTGCCAGCAGTTTATGGGGGATTGAAACCGGGGAGCTGTTTTTT	CASSLWGIETGELFF
TRBJ1-5	-	many	TRBV28	TGTGCCAGCAGCCTTAACAATCAGCCCCAGCATTTT	CASSLNNQPQHF
TRBJ2-5	-	-	TRBV14	TGTGCCAGCAGCCATAGGGGTTCAGCTTACCAAGAGACCCAGTACTTC	CASSHRGSAYQETQYF
TRBJ1-1	-	many	TRBV28	TGTGCCAGCAGAACAGGGTTGGGTGAAGCTTTCTTT	CASRTGLGEAFF
TRBJ2-5	-	-	TRBV28	TGTGCCAGCAAGTGGGACGTGGGAGAGACCCAGTACTTC	CASKWDVGETQYF
TRBJ1-1	-	many	TRBV20-1	TGCAGTGCTAGGGCGCTCATGAACACTGAAGCTTTCTTT	CSARALMNTEAFF
TRBJ2-2	-	many	TRBV7-8	TGTGCCAGCAGCGCCTACAGGGTCACCGGGGAGCTGTTTTTT	CASSAYRVTGELFF
TRBJ2-5	TRBD1	many	TRBV11-2	TGTGCCAGCAGCTTGGGGACAGTACAAGAGACCCAGTACTTC	CASSLGTVQETQYF
TRBJ2-5	-	many	TRBV12-3/TRBV12-4	TGTGCCAGCAGTTTACCAGGGGCCCAAGAGACCCAGTACTTC	CASSLPGAQETQYF
TRBJ1-1	TRBD1	many	TRBV4-1	TGCGCCAGCAGGCATCCACAGGGGACCACTGAAGCTTTCTTT	CASRHPQGTTEAFF
TRBJ2-7	-	many	TRBV7-2	TGTGCCAGCAGCTCCCGCAGAGCCTACGAGCAGTACTTC	CASSSRRAYEQYF
TRBJ1-1	-	many	TRBV6-5	TGTGCCAGCAGCAGGGTCACTGAAGCTTTCTTT	CASSRVTEAFF
TRBJ1-3	-	-	TRBV6-2/TRBV6-3	TGTGCCAGCAGTATGGAGTTCTCTGGAAACACCATATATTTT	CASSMEFSGNTIYF
TRBJ2-2	-	-	TRBV7-9	TGTGCCATCAGAGCGTCAGCCAACACCGGGGAGCTGTTTTTT	CAIRASANTGELFF
TRBJ2-5	TRBD1	many	TRBV12-3/TRBV12-4	TGTGCCAGCAGTTTATACAGGGGGGAGACCCAGTACTTC	CASSLYRGETQYF
TRBJ1-2	-	many	TRBV15	TGTGCCACCAGCAGAGATTGGCCAGACTATGGCTACACCTTC	CATSRDWPDYGYTF
TRBJ1-1	-	many	TRBV7-3	TGTGCCAGCAGTAGGACAGCGAACACTGAAGCTTTCTTT	CASSRTANTEAFF
TRBJ2-5	TRBD2	many	TRBV20-1	TGCAGTGCGATTGGGCCGGGAGGGGGAGAGACCCAGTACTTC	CSAIGPGGGETQYF
TRBJ2-7	-	many	TRBV28	TGTGCCAGCAGTTTTCGGGGGGCGAACGAGTACGAGCAGTACTTC	CASSFRGANEYEQYF
TRBJ2-7	-	-	TRBV28	TGTGCCAGCAGTTCGTTCTACGAGCAGTGCTTC	CASSSFYEQCF
TRBJ2-5	-	many	TRBV28	TGTGCCAGCATCGAAGGGACTCTTGGAGTCACAGAGACCCAGTACTTC	CASIEGTLGVTETQYF
TRBJ1-5	TRBD1	many	TRBV6-2/TRBV6-3	TGTGCCAGCAGGGGACAGAGCCTACGGCATTTT	CASRGQSLRHF
TRBJ2-7	TRBD2	-	TRBV28	TGTGCCAGCAGGACCAGGACTAGCGGGAGTTACGAGCAGTACTTC	CASRTRTSGSYEQYF